Below are 17 T cell receptor beta chains sequenced from a single sample in a study of blood T cell repertoires in COVID-19. Measured with immunoSEQ multiplex PCR; TCRdb has only the in-frame clones, and not every one. This table has some 300,000 clones, around 88% appearing once. The specimen was peripheral blood. These receptors came from a woman in her 70s with COVID-19, enrolled during active disease.

V gene TRBV21-1 combines with J gene TRBJ2-5; TRBD1 was called by the table and not checked on the DNA. TRBV21-1 is a pseudogene locus. The CDR3 totals 14 residues. CDR3 coding DNA: TGTGCCAGCAGCAAGAAGGGGGTATCACGGGCCCAGTACTTC. Residues: CASSKKGVSRAQYF.

J is TRBJ1-1 and V is TRBV20-1; D not certain. Trimming cost V 3 bases and J 2 bases, with 13 bases left between them. Germline V lookup: CDR1 DFQATT, CDR2 SNEGSKA (reference sequence). This CDR3 contains 14 residues. The CDR3 here is CSASAGSVNTEAFF. For the CDR3, the DNA is TGCAGTGCTAGTGCGGGTAGTGTAAACACTGAAGCTTTCTTT.

This chain links TRBV7-9 with TRBJ2-3, with D possibly TRBD1 on 7 matching bases. Trimming took 3 bases from V and 3 from J, leaving 10 bases between them. The CDR3 contains 14 residues. Looked up from germline, CDR1 is SEHNR and CDR2 is FQNEAQ (reference sequence). CDR3 DNA: TGTGCCAGCAGCTTTCAGGGGGGAACAGATACGCAGTATTTT. It codes for CASSFQGGTDTQYF.

The rearrangement joins TRBV20-1 to TRBJ1-1; D might be TRBD1 (6 bases). Trimming removed 3 bases from V and 2 bases from J, with 16 bases in between. CDR3 length: 15 amino acids. CDR1 is DFQATT and CDR2 is SNEGSKA in the germline V gene (reference sequence). CDR3 sequence reads: CSASSNRAFNTEAFF. The CDR3 DNA is TGCAGTGCTAGTTCAAACAGGGCGTTTAACACTGAAGCTTTCTTT.

The chain links TRBV7-3 to TRBJ2-3, with a tentative D call TRBD2 (6 bases). The V gene's germline CDR1 is SGHTA and CDR2 FQGTGA. The CDR3 has 14 residues. With 4 bases removed from V and 1 base from J, the gap between germline ends came to 9 bases. The CDR3 loop is CASSWGLGTDTQYF. Here the CDR3 DNA reads TGTGCCAGCAGCTGGGGACTGGGCACAGATACGCAGTATTTT. The full variable domain, in which reference TRBV7-3 and TRBJ2-3 provide the parts outside the CDR3, is GAGVSQTPSNKVTEKGKYVELRCDPISGHTALYWYRQSLGQGPEFLIYFQGTGAADDSGLPNDRFFAVRPEGSVSTLKIQRTERGDSAVYLCASSWGLGTDTQYFGPGTRLTVL.

The rearrangement links TRBV12-3 or TRBV12-4 to TRBJ1-1; tentatively, D is TRBD1 (6 bases). The V end was cut by 6 bases, the J end by 3 bases, with 8 bases between. The CDR3 has 12 amino acids. Here the CDR3 reads CASRDRHTEAFF. The CDR3 DNA sequence: TGTGCCAGCAGGGACAGACACACTGAAGCTTTCTTT.

This rearrangement joins TRBV21-1 to TRBJ1-1; the D call in the table, TRBD1, was not verified against the DNA. TRBV21-1 is a documented pseudogene. The CDR3 contains 17 residues. The CDR3 DNA reads as TGTGCCAGCAGTAGTTCCGGGACAGGTTCTTTGAACACTGAAGCTTTCTTT. This gives the protein CASSSSGTGSLNTEAFF.

The V and J genes are TRBV24-1 and TRBJ1-2, with TRBD1 as a possible D gene (5 bases). Looked up from germline, CDR1 is KGHDR and CDR2 is SFDVKD. The CDR3 loop spans 12 amino acids. V was trimmed by 6 bases and J by 6 bases, leaving 10 bases between them. The CDR3, as DNA: TGTGCCACCAGTCGGGGGAGGGATGGCTACACCTTC. It translates to CATSRGRDGYTF.

This rearrangement joins TRBV29-1 to TRBJ1-2; possible D gene TRBD1, 5 bases. The germline V and J ends were trimmed by 2 bases and 4 bases, with 8 bases remaining between them. This CDR3 comprises 12 residues. Per the germline V gene, CDR1 is SQVTM and CDR2 is ANQGSEA. The CDR3 bases are TGCAGCGTTGAAAGACAGTTCTATGGCTACACCTTC. Its protein is CSVERQFYGYTF.

This sequence joins TRBV5-1 and TRBJ1-1; possible D gene TRBD1, 5 bases. Trimming shortened V by 1 base and J by 4 bases, and 8 bases separated the two germline ends. The CDR3 totals 13 residues. CDR1 and CDR2 (germline): SGHRS, YFSETQ. The CDR3 here is CASSLQGFTEAFF. The CDR3 region has the DNA TGCGCCAGCAGCTTGCAGGGTTTCACTGAAGCTTTCTTT.

This chain connects TRBV6-6 to TRBJ2-5; TRBD1 agrees at 7 bases. The CDR3 contains 14 residues. Germline V gives CDR1 MNHNY, CDR2 SVGAGI (reference sequence). After removal of 0 bases from V and 7 bases from J, the junction contained 5 bases not matched to a gene. The CDR3 nucleotides read TGTGCCAGCAGTTACTCGATTTCAGGGGGGACCCAGTACTTC. Translating it yields CASSYSISGGTQYF.

The genes are TRBV5-1 and TRBJ2-1, with TRBD2 as a possible D gene (5 bases). Germline loops: CDR1 SGHRS, CDR2 YFSETQ. The CDR3 spans 14 residues. Trimming shortened V by 0 bases and J by 7 bases, and 11 bases separated the two germline ends. CDR3 region: CASSLGSGINEQFF. The CDR3 bases are TGCGCCAGCAGCTTGGGTTCCGGGATTAATGAGCAGTTCTTC.

The CDR3: CASSLASSQYF. The CDR3 nucleotides read TGTGCCAGCAGCCTAGCTAGCTCGCAGTACTTC. The chain joins TRBV21-1 to TRBJ2-7; TRBD2 reflects the table's D call only, with no check against the DNA. TRBV21-1 is a known pseudogene. The CDR3 sequence is 11 residues long.

J is TRBJ1-2 and V is TRBV23-1, with D perhaps matching TRBD1 (6 bases). TRBV23-1 is designated an ORF whose function remains uncertain. Trimming removed 7 bases from V and 1 base from J, with 13 bases in between. This CDR3 contains 14 residues. This CDR3 is CASNPQDSNYGYTF. The CDR3 DNA reads TGCGCCAGCAACCCACAGGACAGTAACTATGGCTACACCTTC.

The chain joins TRBV7-6 to TRBJ2-7; 7 bases fit TRBD2. V trimming: 3 bases; J trimming: 6 bases; junction bases outside the gene matches: 5. The CDR3 has 13 residues. CDR1 SGHVS and CDR2 FNYEAQ come from the germline V gene. The CDR3 loop reads CASSLRLAGEQYF. The CDR3 coding sequence is TGTGCCAGCAGCTTGAGACTAGCAGGCGAGCAGTACTTC.

This rearrangement joins TRBV7-9 to TRBJ2-1, with 8 bases lining up with TRBD2. CDR1 and CDR2 from the germline V gene are SEHNR and FQNEAQ (reference sequence). CDR3 length: 13 amino acids. V lost 8 bases to trimming and J lost 7 bases; unmatched junction nucleotides: 7. CDR3 in DNA: TGTGCCAGCTCGGGACTAGACGTGAATGAGCAGTTCTTC. Translating it yields CASSGLDVNEQFF.

In this sample, this clone turned up a few times. The rearrangement joins TRBV2 to TRBJ1-1, with 7 bases matching TRBD1. This CDR3 comprises 16 residues. Germline V gene sequence: CDR1 SNHLY, CDR2 FYNNEI. V shed 3 bases, J shed 2 bases, and the junction held 9 bases outside the gene matches. The CDR3 coding sequence is TGTGCCAGCAGTGACACGGACAGGCTCGGAAACACTGAAGCTTTCTTT. It is translated as CASSDTDRLGNTEAFF.